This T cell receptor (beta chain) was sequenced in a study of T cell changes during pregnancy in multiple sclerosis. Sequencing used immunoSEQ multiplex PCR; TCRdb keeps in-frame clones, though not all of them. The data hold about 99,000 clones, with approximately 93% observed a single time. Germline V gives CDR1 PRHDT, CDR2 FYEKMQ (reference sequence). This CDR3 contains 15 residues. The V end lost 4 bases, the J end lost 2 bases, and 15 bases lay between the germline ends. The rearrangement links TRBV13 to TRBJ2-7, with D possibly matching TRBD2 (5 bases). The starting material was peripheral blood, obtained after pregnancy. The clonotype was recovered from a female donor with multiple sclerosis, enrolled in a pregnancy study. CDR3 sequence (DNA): TGTGCCAGCAGCTCCCAGAGGCGGGTCCCCTACGAGCAGTACTTC. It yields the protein CASSSQRRVPYEQYF.